This TCR beta chain was recorded in a study of Ad26.COV2.S vaccination and SARS-CoV-2 variants (dated by TCRdb to about 2021). Background on the whole study: Vaccine-arm donors were drawn from COV1001, a multicentre, randomized, double-blind, placebo-controlled phase I-IIa trial of Ad26.COV2.S in healthy adults. Dosing of Ad26.COV2.S was intramuscular, at either 5x10^10 or 1x10^11 viral particles, delivered as one shot or as two shots spaced 56 days apart. Sequencing of the TCRbeta repertoire served to evaluate the specificity and breadth of SARS-CoV-2-reactive T cell receptors following Ad26.COV2.S vaccination. The TCR-sequenced set comprised approximately 32 samples: approximately 19 Ad26.COV2.S vaccine recipients, 5 placebo recipients and 8 SARS-CoV-2 convalescent individuals. Trial participants were randomized into five groups of five: low-dose or high-dose Ad26.COV2.S given once or twice, or placebo on both occasions. Throughout the experiments and outcome assessment, investigators stayed blinded to trial group allocation. Results the study describes overall, beyond this receptor: It was noted by the authors that total T cell responses may have been underestimated by the TCR breadth and depth analyses. Higher spike-specific TCR breadth was observed in Ad26.COV2.S recipients than in placebo recipients (P = 0.0014). After vaccination, substantial breadth of spike-specific CD8+ and CD4+ T cell responses was reported. The study lacked the statistical power to compare responses across vaccine doses or regimens. Vaccine and placebo recipients had similar non-spike TCR breadth, a finding consistent with the vaccine containing only spike.

Sample treatment or condition, as interpreted from the label and publication: 15 to 20 received Ad26.COV2.S at low or high dose, single or two shots; roughly five received placebo; per-sample allocation not given. Repertoires of vaccine and placebo recipients were sequenced from samples collected on day 63 after the first injection. In Cohort 1b, around 25 adults aged 18-55 years were enrolled at a single site in Boston, USA, between 29 July and 7 August 2020. Ad26.COV2.S was a replication-incompetent adenovirus type 26 vector that expressed a prefusion-stabilized SARS-CoV-2 spike protein derived from the original Wuhan strain. The CDR3 measures 12 amino acids from cysteine to phenylalanine. Left in the record is the CDR3 DNA by itself, 36 bases read in frame from the first base. From the germline V gene, CDR1 is SNHLY and CDR2 is FYNNEI. Deletion took 11 bases off V and 5 bases off J, with a span of 16 bases between the germline ends.

TCRbeta CDR3 regions were sequenced with the immunoSEQ Assay. After extraction, genomic DNA underwent amplification by bias-controlled multiplex PCR, followed by high-throughput sequencing. In the source study's methods: To quantify the absolute abundance of every unique TCRbeta CDR3 region, sequences were collapsed and filtered. T cell fraction was estimated by normalization of TCRbeta template counts to usable DNA, with usable DNA being measured through amplification of reference genes present in all nucleated cells. Repertoire TCRs were annotated as SARS-CoV-2-specific when V gene, CDR3 amino acid sequence and J gene were exactly matched to a known reactive TCR set. The reference SARS-CoV-2 TCR set came from MIRA and was filtered for enrichment in COVID-19-positive ImmuneCODE repertoires, removing public or cross-reactive TCRs. Based on the MIRA antigens, annotated TCRs were further analysed at the level of specific ORF or position within ORF. Depth was the summed frequency of annotated unique rearrangements, while breadth was defined as annotated unique rearrangements over total unique productive rearrangements. Two-sided Wilcoxon rank-sum tests were applied when comparing TCR breadth between groups. TCRdb obtained this table from immuneACCESS and retained in-frame rearrangements with V and J assigned. These tables miss some clones; where compared with another copy, unresolved V genes account for less than half of the shortfall, and the remainder is unexplained. Clone size and V and J calls were adopted from that table, with D and trimming inferred from the DNA. The sample has a few hundred thousand clones on record, 80% to 90% of them singletons. The top ten clonotypes cover just under 7.5% of the sample.

Notes on this clone: No antigen is known for it. It has no much larger one-base neighbor in the sample; base qualities were not kept.

The sequence derives from a person between 18 and 60 years old who received the Ad26.COV2.S COVID-19 vaccine or a placebo. The sequence is built from TRBV2 and TRBJ2-7; TRBD2 is a weak D gene call, 6 bases matching. The input for sequencing was peripheral blood, taken in a trial of Ad26.COV2.S vaccine versus placebo. The CDR3 has the sequence CALGGMRHEQYF. The DNA sequence follows: TGTGCCCTTGGGGGGATGAGGCACGAGCAGTACTTC.